This T cell receptor (beta chain) was documented in a study of Ad26.COV2.S vaccination and SARS-CoV-2 variants. Looking at the study overall: Donor participated within the Ad26.COV2.S arm of the COV1001 trial.

Measured with immunoSEQ multiplex PCR; TCRdb has only the in-frame clones, and not every one. The table has about 440,000 clones, less than 95% seen once; the top ten hold roughly 3.9%. The germline V gene encodes CDR1 SGHRS and CDR2 YFSETQ. The V and J ends lost 5 bases and 0 bases, in that order; junction bases with no gene match: 7. The CDR3 is made up of 15 amino acids. General observations from the study: Substantial breadth was reported for post-vaccination spike-specific CD8+ and CD4+ T cells. Total T cell responses were possibly underestimated by TCR breadth and depth analyses.

Points on this clone: Its antigen remains unknown.

Treatment in this sample: 15 to 20 received Ad26.COV2.S at low or high dose, single or two shots; several received placebo; per-sample allocation not given. After the first vaccine or placebo injection, samples were drawn on day 63. Vaccination employed an Ad26 vector expressing the Wuhan-strain SARS-CoV-2 spike. Sequences were derived from peripheral blood, sampled in a trial of Ad26.COV2.S vaccine versus placebo. This sequence originates from a person between 18 and 65 years old who received the Ad26.COV2.S COVID-19 vaccine or a placebo. V and J are TRBV5-1 and TRBJ1-1; 7 positions match TRBD1. CDR3 loop: CASRQTGTVNTEAFF. CDR3 DNA: TGCGCCAGCAGACAAACCGGGACAGTGAACACTGAAGCTTTCTTT.